This TCR beta chain was sequenced for a study of OX40 agonist ivuxolimab in advanced cancers. About the study as a whole: Ivuxolimab was an agonistic, fully human IgG2 monoclonal antibody directed against OX40 (CD134), a costimulatory receptor. Intravenous ivuxolimab was administered to patients every 2 weeks at six dose levels: 0.01, 0.1, 0.3, 1.5, 3 and 10 mg/kg. Of the roughly 50 dose-escalation patients, hepatocellular carcinoma was present in approximately 20, melanoma in approximately 15, renal cell carcinoma in 9 and head and neck cancer in 9. A male proportion of around 83% and a mean age of around 60 years, ranging from about 23 to 90, were recorded for the dose-escalation cohort. Prior anti-PD-1, anti-PD-L1 or anti-CTLA-4 therapy was permitted, and checkpoint inhibitors had been received by less than 45% of dose-escalation patients. Partial responses occurred in three dose-escalation patients: two with cutaneous melanoma and one with hepatocellular carcinoma. The purpose of peripheral TCRbeta sequencing was to test whether ivuxolimab changed TCR sequence diversity and led to clonal T-cell expansion. The paper reports the monotherapy dose-escalation portion (N = 52 patients) of the phase I ivuxolimab trial.

The trial excluded patients who had a history of autoimmune disease or were on systemic immunosuppression. In every dose cohort, peripheral blood was drawn for TCR sequencing at baseline, cycle 4 day 1, and cycle 7 day 1. Samples were obtained from an open-label, multicenter, first-in-human phase I dose-escalation trial of ivuxolimab. The trial enrolled adults with locally advanced or metastatic head and neck squamous cell, hepatocellular, melanoma or renal cell carcinoma. Before TCR sequencing, CD4+ T cells and CD8+ T cells were sorted from peripheral blood as separate populations. Notes on this clone: Its antigen is not yet known. Base-call qualities are not available, and no considerably larger clone is one nucleotide away.

Genomic DNA was extracted from sorted cells for sequencing of the TCRbeta CDR3 region. The immunoSEQ Assay was used to sequence the TCRbeta CDR3 regions. TCRdb carries this immuneACCESS record with in-frame sequences only. Its versions omit some clonotypes, under half of them owing to an unresolved V gene in the studies checked, with the rest unexplained. The sample profile shows around 64,000 clones; roughly 80% of them were found once. The top ten constitute around 5% of the sample. CDR1 and CDR2 (MGHRA, YSYEKL) derive from the germline V gene. The CDR3 has 18 amino acids, counting the end cysteine and phenylalanine. Only CDR3 DNA remains: 54 bases, in frame from the first base. V loses 5 bases, J loses 0 bases, and the germline ends lie 20 bases apart. General conclusions and limits of the study: In partial responders in the 0.1-3.0 mg/kg groups, normalized peripheral clonal expansion was found to be among the lowest, especially among CD8+ T cells. The antigen specificity of the peripheral T cells that underwent clonal expansion was not determined. At doses of 0.1 to 3.0 mg/kg, clonal expansion of both CD4+ and CD8+ T cells in blood was seen between baseline and week 6. After ivuxolimab, expanded clones were on average more numerous among CD8+ T cells than among CD4+ T cells. Low levels of normalized T-cell clonal expansion were also shown by some nonresponding patients.

The sequence came from an adult with an advanced solid tumor such as melanoma, head and neck, liver or kidney cancer. Rearrangement joined TRBV4-1 to TRBJ2-1; 5 matching bases give a weak D call of TRBD1. Specimen: CD4+ or CD8+ T cells sorted from blood, collected in a trial of the OX40 agonist ivuxolimab. CDR3 region: CASSTTGPRVSSYNEQFF. In nucleotides, the sequence is TGCGCCAGCAGCACAACAGGACCGAGAGTAAGCTCCTACAATGAGCAGTTCTTC.